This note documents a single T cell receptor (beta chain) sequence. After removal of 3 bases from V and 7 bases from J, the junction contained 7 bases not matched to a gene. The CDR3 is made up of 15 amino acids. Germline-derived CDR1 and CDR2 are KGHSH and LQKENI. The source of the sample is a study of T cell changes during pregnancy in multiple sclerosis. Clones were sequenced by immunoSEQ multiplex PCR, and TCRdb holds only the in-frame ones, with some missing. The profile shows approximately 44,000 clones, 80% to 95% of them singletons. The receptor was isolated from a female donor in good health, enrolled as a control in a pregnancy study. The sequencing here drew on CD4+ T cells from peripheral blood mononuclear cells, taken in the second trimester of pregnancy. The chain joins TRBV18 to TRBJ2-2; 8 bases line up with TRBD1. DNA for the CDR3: TGTGCCAGCTCACCTACGACAGGGGTCCACGGGGAGCTGTTTTTT. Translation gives CASSPTTGVHGELFF. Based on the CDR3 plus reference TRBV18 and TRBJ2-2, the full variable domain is NAGVMQNPRHLVRRRGQEARLRCSPMKGHSHVYWYRQLPEEGLKFMVYLQKENIIDESGMPKERFSAEFPKEGPSILRIQQVVRGDSAAYFCASSPTTGVHGELFFGEGSRLTVL.